The 32 T cell receptor beta chains in this list originate from one sample, sequenced in a study of blood T cells in healthy people across ages. With a J-beta primer mix and a sample-barcoded 5' primer, a second PCR ran 7 to 11 cycles. TCRdb ran MiXCR on the 5' RACE reads and lists one entry per CDR3 protein. The table records about 830,000 distinct CDR3 sequences, about three fifths of them present only once. Sequenced: blood. All receptors come from a man aged 25 to 40 in good health.

V usage is TRBV21-1 and J usage is TRBJ2-3; no check of the table's D call, TRBD1, against the DNA was made. TRBV21-1 corresponds to a pseudogene. This CDR3 contains 17 residues. This CDR3 reads CASSTPVGGQGTDTQYF. CDR3 DNA: TGTGCCAGCAGCACTCCGGTGGGGGGACAGGGTACAGATACGCAGTATTTT.

The V and J genes are TRBV13 and TRBJ2-1; the D call may be TRBD1 or TRBD2 (6 bases each). TRBJ2-7 matches the DNA end more closely, so the J call is doubtful. This CDR3 has 15 amino acids. CDR1 is PRHDT, CDR2 FYEKMQ, per germline (reference sequence). The CDR3 sequence: CASSLRGEDRDEQYF. CDR3 in DNA: TGTGCCAGCAGCTTAAGGGGGGAGGATCGCGACGAGCAGTACTTC.

The chain recombines TRBV20-1 with TRBJ2-7; 8 bases align to TRBD2. The germline CDR1 and CDR2 sequences are DFQATT and SNEGSKA (reference sequence). Losses at the gene ends were 2 bases for V and 3 bases for J; bases not matched to a gene: 3. This CDR3 has 13 residues. The CDR3 reads CSARLAGNYEQYF. CDR3 sequence (DNA): TGCAGTGCTAGACTAGCGGGTAACTACGAGCAGTACTTC.

This chain connects TRBV7-2 to TRBJ1-2; D unclear. V dropped 1 base and J dropped 4 bases, with 7 bases sitting between them. This CDR3 spans 13 amino acids. CDR1 is SGHTA and CDR2 is FQGNSA in the germline V gene. For the CDR3, the DNA is TGTGCCAGCAGCTTAGAAGTTTTCTATGGCTACACCTTC. It codes for CASSLEVFYGYTF.

The gene calls are TRBV10-3 and TRBJ2-1; D call uncertain. The CDR3 is 15 amino acids. CDR1 ENHRY and CDR2 SYGVKD come from the germline V gene. With 2 bases removed from V and 7 bases from J, the gap between germline ends came to 15 bases. The CDR3 DNA reads TGTGCCATCAGTGAGAGGGTAGCCGGTAGGAATGAGCAGTTCTTC. Translating gives CAISERVAGRNEQFF.

The chain carries TRBV29-1 and TRBJ1-2; no definite D call. Per germline, CDR1 SQVTM and CDR2 ANQGSEA. With 4 bases removed from V and 6 bases from J, the gap between germline ends came to 12 bases. CDR3 size: 12 residues. Written as DNA, the CDR3 is TGCAGCGTTGTATCTCCATCCGATGGCTACACCTTC. This gives the protein CSVVSPSDGYTF.

This clonotype was counted a few times. The chain employs TRBV28 and TRBJ2-7; the match to TRBD2 covers 7 bases. This CDR3 comprises 14 residues. CDR1 and CDR2 (germline): MDHEN, SYDVKM. V was clipped by 6 bases and J by 7 bases; unmatched bases: 12. The CDR3 spells CASSPAGTAREQYF. The DNA for the CDR3 is TGTGCCAGCAGCCCAGCGGGAACGGCTAGGGAGCAGTACTTC. Using reference TRBV28 and TRBJ2-7 for the parts outside the CDR3, the full variable domain is DVKVTQSSRYLVKRTGEKVFLECVQDMDHENMFWYRQDPGLGLRLIYFSYDVKMKEKGDIPEGYSVSREKKERFSLILESASTNQTSMYLCASSPAGTAREQYFGPGTRLTVT.

This clonotype was recorded a few times. The V call is TRBV7-2, the J call TRBJ2-2; 9 nucleotides agree with TRBD1. Unmatched junction bases numbered 6, after V lost 5 bases and J lost 2 bases. The CDR3 loop spans 16 amino acids. Per the germline V gene, CDR1 is SGHTA and CDR2 is FQGNSA. CDR3: CASSRRQGVNTGELFF. DNA of the CDR3: TGTGCCAGCAGCCGACGACAGGGGGTCAACACCGGGGAGCTGTTTTTT.

J is TRBJ2-5 and V is TRBV13; tentative D call: TRBD1 (5 bases). V lost 1 base and J lost 5, with 17 bases in between. The CDR3 runs 16 residues. CDR1 and CDR2 (germline): PRHDT, FYEKMQ (reference sequence). The CDR3 spells CASSLVGVWGRETQYF. CDR3 sequence (DNA): TGTGCCAGCAGCTTAGTAGGGGTTTGGGGAAGGGAGACCCAGTACTTC.

V and J are TRBV6-1 and TRBJ2-1; D remains unclear. The CDR3 contains 14 residues. V was shortened by 4 bases and J by 12 bases, with 19 bases between the two germline ends. Germline-derived CDR1 and CDR2 are MNHNS and SASEGT. CDR3 coding DNA: TGTGCCAGCAGTGGTGTCTCGGGTACAAGTGTGCAGTTCTTC. Translated: CASSGVSGTSVQFF.

This clonotype appeared a few times. The chain has TRBV20-1 and TRBJ2-4; 10 positions agree with TRBD2. The DNA end favors TRBJ2-7, so the J call may be wrong. Germline values: CDR1 DFQATT, CDR2 SNEGSKA (reference sequence). There are 16 residues in the CDR3. The CDR3 reads CSALRRLAGNSYEQYF. The CDR3 DNA reads TGCAGTGCTCTCCGCAGACTAGCGGGTAACTCCTACGAGCAGTACTTC.

This chain connects TRBV2 to TRBJ2-1; tentative D call: TRBD2 (6 bases). The CDR3 spans 15 residues. V lost 6 bases and J lost 2, with 14 bases in between. Germline CDR1 SNHLY, CDR2 FYNNEI. The CDR3 DNA follows: TGTGCCAGCAGGCGGGGCCCTGGGGCCTACAATGAGCAGTTCTTC. It encodes CASRRGPGAYNEQFF.

This clonotype occurred once. The chain is built from TRBV20-1 and TRBJ2-5; D is unresolved. V lost 2 bases, J lost 1 base, and 8 bases lay in between. Germline loops: CDR1 DFQATT, CDR2 SNEGSKA (reference sequence). CDR3 length: 13 residues. The CDR3 bases are TGCAGTGCTAGATCAATGGGCCAAGAGACCCAGTACTTC. It is translated as CSARSMGQETQYF.

This clonotype turned up a few times. The chain is built from TRBV20-1 and TRBJ1-2; TRBD1 matches at 7 bases. The CDR3 runs 12 residues. Germline V gives CDR1 DFQATT, CDR2 SNEGSKA (reference sequence). J lost 6 bases, V lost 7 bases, and 8 bases had no gene match. CDR3 nucleotide sequence: TGCAGTGGTTTCGACAGGGCGGATGGCTACACCTTC. Its protein is CSGFDRADGYTF.

The chain recombines TRBV19 with TRBJ1-6, with 9 bases that match TRBD1. V trimming: 4 bases; J trimming: 6 bases; junction bases outside the gene matches: 7. Germline V gene lookup returns CDR1 LNHDA and CDR2 SQIVND (reference sequence). The CDR3 length is 16 residues. The DNA of the CDR3 is TGTGCCAGTAGTACCCTGCAGACAGGGGGTAATTCACCCCTCCACTTT. Translated: CASSTLQTGGNSPLHF.

This chain joins TRBV10-2 and TRBJ2-5, with D maybe TRBD1 (6 bases). Germline lookup yields CDR1 WSHSY and CDR2 SAAADI. Trimming left V 4 bases short and J 2 bases short, with 14 bases between. This CDR3 is built from 15 residues. CDR3 protein: CASSGLWTDQETQYF. As DNA, the CDR3 is TGCGCCAGCAGTGGTTTGTGGACAGATCAAGAGACCCAGTACTTC.

The chain employs TRBV7-3 and TRBJ2-7; D possibly uses TRBD1 or TRBD2 (5 bases each). Judging by the DNA end, TRBJ2-5 fits better; the J call may be wrong. This CDR3 is 13 amino acids long. Per germline, CDR1 SGHTA and CDR2 FQGTGA. The CDR3: CASSRGVRETQYF. CDR3 sequence (DNA): TGTGCCAGCAGCCGAGGGGTTCGGGAGACCCAGTACTTC.

The table lists this clonotype with a few counts. The chain links TRBV3-1 to TRBJ2-1; 11 bases are a match to TRBD2. The assigned J gene may be wrong: the sequence end matches TRBJ2-7 better. Germline V gene data show CDR1 as LGHDT and CDR2 as YNNKEL (reference sequence). This CDR3 is 15 amino acids long. CDR3 sequence (DNA): TGTGCCAGCAGCTTTGGACTAGCGGGCCACAATGAGCAGTACTTC. This translates into CASSFGLAGHNEQYF.

The chain joins TRBV7-2 to TRBJ2-2; 7 positions match TRBD1. The CDR3 covers 14 residues. CDR1 is SGHTA and CDR2 is FQGNSA in the germline V gene. V lost 5 bases, J lost 6 bases, and 6 bases stayed unmatched. The DNA of the CDR3 is TGTGCCAGCAGCCCTGACAGGGTAGCCGGGGAGCTGTTTTTT. This sequence encodes CASSPDRVAGELFF.

V usage is TRBV20-1 and J usage is TRBJ1-2; the D gene is possibly TRBD1 (6 bases). V dropped 5 bases and J dropped 8 bases, with 21 bases sitting between them. The CDR3 is made up of 14 amino acids. CDR1 DFQATT and CDR2 SNEGSKA come from the germline V gene (reference sequence). In DNA form, the CDR3 reads TGCAGTGCTGAGGGGTCGGGGGCGAATTGGGGCTACACCTTC. Translating gives CSAEGSGANWGYTF.

V gene TRBV20-1 combines with J gene TRBJ2-7; no firm D call. Germline V CDR1 and CDR2: DFQATT, SNEGSKA (reference sequence). The CDR3 contains 16 residues. V was pared by 2 bases and J by 6 bases, with 23 bases between. Written as DNA, the CDR3 is TGCAGTGCTAGACCCTCGGGCGGAACCATTACTTTCGAGCAGTACTTC. Protein: CSARPSGGTITFEQYF.

The chain combines TRBV12-3 or TRBV12-4 with TRBJ1-3; 7 bases match TRBD1. The CDR3 extends over 12 amino acids. V lost 8 bases, J lost 3 bases, and 1 base stayed unmatched. The chain's CDR3 is CASRTGGNTIYF. CDR3 bases: TGTGCCAGCCGGACAGGTGGAAACACCATATATTTT.

CDR3 coding DNA: TGTGCCAGCTCCCTGAGACAGGGTAGCACAGATACGCAGTATTTT. Protein: CASSLRQGSTDTQYF. The rearrangement links TRBV12-3 or TRBV12-4 to TRBJ2-3, with 7 bases fitting TRBD1. With 8 bases clipped from V and 0 bases from J, the junction kept 8 bases outside the gene matches. The CDR3 spans 15 residues.

The chain carries TRBV7-2 and TRBJ2-7; D perhaps matches TRBD1 (5 bases). The V end lost 5 bases, the J end lost 0 bases, and 14 bases lay between the germline ends. The CDR3 is 15 residues long. CDR1 and CDR2 (germline): SGHTA, FQGNSA. CDR3 amino acids: CASSETGSASYEQYF. In DNA, the CDR3 is TGTGCCAGCAGCGAAACAGGCAGCGCCTCCTACGAGCAGTACTTC.

V usage is TRBV20-1 and J usage is TRBJ2-3; D not resolved. V lost 4 bases, J lost 1 base, and 6 bases lay in between. Germline CDR1 DFQATT, CDR2 SNEGSKA (reference sequence). The CDR3 has 12 amino acids. Here the CDR3 reads CSANPGTDTQYF. CDR3 nucleotide sequence: TGCAGTGCTAATCCAGGCACAGATACGCAGTATTTT.

There are a few counts of this clonotype. The rearrangement joins TRBV28 to TRBJ2-5; D not certain. V gave up 6 bases and J gave up 7 bases, with 12 bases separating them. The germline V gene has CDR1 MDHEN and CDR2 SYDVKM. The CDR3 runs 12 residues. The CDR3 region is CASRRSLGTQYF. Here the CDR3 DNA reads TGTGCCAGCAGACGGTCCCTTGGGACCCAGTACTTC.

This chain links TRBV5-1 with TRBJ1-4, with 9 bases aligning to TRBD1. There are 16 residues in the CDR3. Germline V gene lookup returns CDR1 SGHRS and CDR2 YFSETQ. V lost 4 bases, J lost 5 bases, and 9 bases stayed unmatched. The CDR3 loop reads CASSDSTGGGNEKLFF. The DNA of the CDR3 is TGCGCCAGCAGCGATTCGACAGGGGGTGGGAATGAAAAACTGTTTTTT.

J is TRBJ1-1 and V is TRBV20-1; no clear D. The germline V and J ends were trimmed by 3 bases and 4 bases, with 9 bases remaining between them. This CDR3 has 12 residues. Germline V lookup: CDR1 DFQATT, CDR2 SNEGSKA (reference sequence). The CDR3 region has the DNA TGCAGTGCTAGGGAGCACACCACTGAAGCTTTCTTT. Amino acids: CSAREHTTEAFF.

With regard to this clonotype: A junction boundary mismatches the germline segment, possibly from a read error. The chain uses TRBV6-5 and TRBJ1-4; D is unclear. The CDR3 totals 13 residues. The germline CDR1 and CDR2 sequences are MNHEY and SVGAGI. The CDR3 DNA sequence: TGTGCCAGCAGTGACTCGGTCCGTGAAAAACTGTTTTTT. Protein sequence: CASSDSVREKLFF.

The chain uses TRBV7-2 and TRBJ1-6, with a weak D call TRBD1 (5 bases). Trimming shortened V by 7 bases and J by 0 bases, and 16 bases separated the two germline ends. The CDR3 spans 17 residues. CDR1 is SGHTA and CDR2 is FQGNSA in the germline V gene. The CDR3 DNA reads as TGTGCCAGCACCCTTGGGTGGGGGAGCTCCTATAATTCACCCCTCCACTTT. Encoded protein: CASTLGWGSSYNSPLHF.

There are a few counts of this clonotype. V gene TRBV4-1 combines with J gene TRBJ2-5; D perhaps matches TRBD2 (6 bases). The CDR3 is made up of 17 amino acids. Germline lookup yields CDR1 MGHRA and CDR2 YSYEKL. The V end lost 6 bases, the J end lost 2 bases, and 22 bases lay between the germline ends. The CDR3 region is CASRPAKSRDLQETQYF. CDR3 bases: TGCGCCAGCAGACCAGCCAAGAGCCGGGACTTACAAGAGACCCAGTACTTC.

The V and J genes are TRBV18 and TRBJ1-1; D unresolved. The CDR3 extends over 14 amino acids. Germline CDR1 KGHSH, CDR2 LQKENI. Trimming left V 6 bases short and J 0 bases short, with 11 bases between. The CDR3 nucleotides read TGTGCCAGCTCGAAGGACCGTATGAACACTGAAGCTTTCTTT. The encoded protein is CASSKDRMNTEAFF.